This entry describes one TCR beta chain. A much larger clone lies a single base off, so this may be a read error. Germline CDR1 is MGHDK and CDR2 is SYGVNS. The CDR3 runs to 13 residues. This entry is derived from a study of blood T cells in healthy people across ages. PCR was performed a second time for 7 to 11 cycles using a sample-barcoded 5' primer and a J-beta primer mix. Each CDR3 protein gets one entry after TCRdb re-called the 5' RACE reads with MiXCR. The table records about 810,000 distinct CDR3 sequences, under 40% of them present only once. The TCR originated in a man between 18 and 29 years old in good health. The V and J genes are TRBV25-1 and TRBJ2-5, with D maybe TRBD2 (6 bases). Source material: blood. Here the CDR3 reads CTSSGGIGETQYF. The DNA of the CDR3 is TGTACCAGCAGTGGAGGGATCGGAGAGACCCAGTACTTC.